Described below is a single TCR beta chain sequence and its context. CDR1 MNHEY and CDR2 SVGEGT come from the germline V gene. J was trimmed by 2 bases and V by 0 bases; bases with no gene match: 17. The CDR3 is made up of 21 amino acids. The data are from a study of blood T cell repertoires in COVID-19. The method was immunoSEQ multiplex PCR; TCRdb's version includes in-frame clones alone and lacks a portion of them. The repertoire includes tens of thousands of clones, more than 70% of them detected once, and about a fifth sits in the top ten. Source material: peripheral blood. This receptor was identified in a man between 25 and 39 years old with COVID-19, enrolled during active disease. The V and J genes are TRBV6-2 or TRBV6-3 and TRBJ1-5; TRBD1 aligns across 9 bases. CDR3 bases: TGTGCCAGCAGTTACTCGAGTTCCACGACAGGGGGTACGAGGCGCAATCAGCCCCAGCATTTT. The encoded protein is CASSYSSSTTGGTRRNQPQHF.